Detailed here is one T cell receptor beta chain. What this receptor recognizes is not known. Base-call qualities are not available, and no considerably larger clone is one nucleotide away. Within the sample, other DNA sequences also encode this same CDR3. The CDR3, cysteine through phenylalanine, is 17 amino acids long. CDR3 DNA is the only sequence kept; it has 51 bases, read in frame from the first base. Based on the germline V gene (reference sequence), the CDR1 and CDR2 sequences are GTSNPN and SVGIG. Germline trimming: 0 bases from V, 2 bases from J; junction bases outside gene matches: 5. PBMCs were stimulated with mutant 27-mer peptides plus IL21, IL7, IL15 and IL2 for roughly 13 days, then restimulated with peptide-pulsed autologous B cells. After restimulation with peptide-pulsed B cells, live IFNgamma-secreting T cells were sorted on a FACS Aria2 by cytokine capture. At limiting dilution of around 3 or 10 cells per well, the sorted cells were expanded for roughly 12 to 20 days with irradiated allogeneic PBMCs, phytohemagglutinin and IL2. Peripheral blood samples or leukapheresis products were obtained from the patients. Expanded lines were screened for antigen specificity by IFNgamma ELISA against autologous B cells pulsed with mutant peptides.

This specimen belongs to a study of CD4 T cells in lung cancer (dated by TCRdb to between 2018 and 2021). Concerning the study at large: In the study, blood T cells of NSCLC patients were screened for responses to candidate mutation-encoded neoepitopes, and neoantigen-specific CD4+ T-cell clones and TCRs were isolated. Aged 60 to 69 when blood was donated, the resected patients, most of whom were former smokers, had either lung adenocarcinoma or squamous cell carcinoma. Before blood donation, treatments including platinum chemotherapy had been received by the patients, and nivolumab or pembrolizumab had been received by some of the patients. The frequency of neoantigen-specific clonotypes in tumor resections, non-adjacent lung and cultured T-cell products was tracked by TCRB deep sequencing. The full study reports these points: Nonspecific IFNgamma producers of unknown purity were included among IFNgamma-sorted cells, so expanded lines were found to range from monoclonal to oligoclonal. Some blood-derived responses might be explained by in vitro priming of naive T cells or cross-reactivity rather than by memory responses to the cancer.

The library was obtained by the immunoSEQ multiplex PCR assay. DNA was isolated with Qiagen DNeasy or QIAamp micro DNA kits and TCRB sequenced with the Adaptive Biotechnology human TCRB sequencing kit. Sequencing of TCRB libraries was performed on an Illumina MiSeq. Per the original workflow: The kit provider's software was used to analyze TCRB sequence data, and Fisher's exact test was applied to assess tumor enrichment of clonotype templates. The immuneACCESS repertoire file appears here via TCRdb, limited to in-frame rearrangements. These files lack a portion of the clones; in checked studies, under half of the deficit traces to unresolved V genes, and the cause of the others is not known. V, J and clone size were drawn from that table, and D and trimming were deduced from the DNA. This sample comprises 1,500 to 2,000 clones, 60% to 85% of them detected only once. The top ten constitute approximately 6% of the sample.

This sequence originates from an older woman with non-small cell lung cancer. Some clones in this sample may be carry-over from other donors' samples. The sequenced sample was a CD4+ T cell line or clone grown in culture. The V gene is TRBV30 and the J gene is TRBJ2-6; TRBD1 agrees with 9 junctional bases. At the DNA level, the sequence is TGTGCCTGGAGTGTTACAGGGGGCGGTACTGGGGCCAACGTCCTGACTTTC. Translated, it reads CAWSVTGGGTGANVLTF.